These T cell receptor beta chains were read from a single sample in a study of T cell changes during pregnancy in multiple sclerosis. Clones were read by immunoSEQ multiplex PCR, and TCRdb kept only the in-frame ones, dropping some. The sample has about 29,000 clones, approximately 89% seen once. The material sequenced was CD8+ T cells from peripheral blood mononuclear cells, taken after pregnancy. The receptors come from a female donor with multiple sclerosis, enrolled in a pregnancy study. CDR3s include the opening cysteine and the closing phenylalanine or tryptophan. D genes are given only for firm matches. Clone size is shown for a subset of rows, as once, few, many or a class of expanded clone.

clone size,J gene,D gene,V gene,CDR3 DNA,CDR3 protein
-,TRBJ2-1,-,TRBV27,TGTGCCAGCAGTTTGTCCGGGAATGAGCAGTTCTTC,CASSLSGNEQFF
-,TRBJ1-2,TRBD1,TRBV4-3,TGCGCCAGCAGCGTCCGGGACAGGGGTTTGGATGGCTACACCTTC,CASSVRDRGLDGYTF
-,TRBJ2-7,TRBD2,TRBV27,TGTGCCAGCAGTTTATCGGGGGGACTAGCGGGAGCCTACGAGCAGTACTTC,CASSLSGGLAGAYEQYF
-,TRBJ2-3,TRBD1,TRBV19,TGTGCCAGTAGTTCAGGGGGAGCAGATACGCAGTATTTT,CASSSGGADTQYF
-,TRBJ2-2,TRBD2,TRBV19,TGTGCCAGTAACGGGGGAGGGGACACCGGGGAGCTGTTTTTT,CASNGGGDTGELFF
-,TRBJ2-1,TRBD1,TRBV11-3,TGTGCCAGCAGCTCCCCGGGGACAGGGTTCCATGAGCAGTTCTTC,CASSSPGTGFHEQFF
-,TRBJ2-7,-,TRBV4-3,TGCGCCAGCAGCCAAGATCGCAGTGATCCCTACGAGCAGTACTTC,CASSQDRSDPYEQYF
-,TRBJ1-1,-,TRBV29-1,TGCAGCGTTCTGCCCGGGGACAAAAGGGGCACTGAAGCTTTCTTT,CSVLPGDKRGTEAFF
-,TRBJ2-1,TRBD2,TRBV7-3,TGTGCCAGCAGTCCTCGCCCACTAGCGGACTACAATGAGCAGTTCTTC,CASSPRPLADYNEQFF
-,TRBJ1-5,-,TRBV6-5,TGTGCCAGCAGTTACGACTTTAATCAGCCCCAGCATTTT,CASSYDFNQPQHF
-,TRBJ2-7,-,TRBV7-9,TGTGCCAGCAGCCCATCGGACAGGGAGGGATACGAGCAGTACTTC,CASSPSDREGYEQYF
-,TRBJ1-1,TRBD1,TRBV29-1,TGCAGCGCCTTCGGGACAGGGGCAACTACTGAAGCTTTCTTT,CSAFGTGATTEAFF
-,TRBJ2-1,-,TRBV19,TGTGCCAGTCGCGACATCCGAACCTACAATGAGCAGTTCTTC,CASRDIRTYNEQFF
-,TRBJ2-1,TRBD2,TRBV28,TGTGCCAGCAGTCATCGCCTTGGAAGCGGGAACTACAATGAGCAGTTCTTC,CASSHRLGSGNYNEQFF
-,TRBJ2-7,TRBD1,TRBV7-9,TGTGCCAGCAGCTTAGTTACCGGGACAGCCTCCTACGAGCAGTACTTC,CASSLVTGTASYEQYF
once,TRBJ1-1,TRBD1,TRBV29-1,TGCAGCGAACAGGGGATCGGCACTGAAGCTTTCTTT,CSEQGIGTEAFF
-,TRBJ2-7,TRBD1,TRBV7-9,TGTGCCAGCGGGGACAGACACTCCTACGAGCAGTACTTC,CASGDRHSYEQYF
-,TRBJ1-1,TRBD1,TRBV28,TGTGCCAGCAGTTTATGGCCCCCAACAGGGGAGGTTGCTGAAGCTTTCTTT,CASSLWPPTGEVAEAFF
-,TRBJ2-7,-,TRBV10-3,TGTGCCATCAGATCCGGACAGTCCTACGAGCAGTACTTC,CAIRSGQSYEQYF
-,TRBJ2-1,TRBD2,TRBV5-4,TGTGCCAGCAGCTTTCGGACTAGCGCCTATGATTCCTACAATGAGCAGTTCTTC,CASSFRTSAYDSYNEQFF
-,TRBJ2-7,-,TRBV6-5,TGTGCCAGCAGCCCCGGGATAGGGCCTTCCTACGAGCAGTACTTC,CASSPGIGPSYEQYF
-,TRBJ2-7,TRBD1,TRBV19,TGTGCCAGTAGTTCCGGACAGGGGGCTTACGAGCAGTACTTC,CASSSGQGAYEQYF
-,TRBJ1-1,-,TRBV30,TGTGCCTGCACAGGTCTGAACACTGAAGCTTTCTTT,CACTGLNTEAFF
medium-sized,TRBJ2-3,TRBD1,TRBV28,TGTGCCAGCACCGGGACAGGGGAATCAGATACGCAGTATTTT,CASTGTGESDTQYF
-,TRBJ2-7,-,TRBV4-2,TGTGCCAGCAGCCAAGTTCCCGGTCCATCCTACGAGCAGTACTTC,CASSQVPGPSYEQYF
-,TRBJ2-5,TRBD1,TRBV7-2,TGTGCCAGCACCAACCCGGACAGGGAAGAGACCCAGTACTTC,CASTNPDREETQYF
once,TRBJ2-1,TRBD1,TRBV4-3,TGCGCCAGCAGCCTGGGGACAGGCGACGACAATGAGCAGTTCTTC,CASSLGTGDDNEQFF
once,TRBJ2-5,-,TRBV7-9,TGTGCCAGCAGCTACGGGACTCCGGAGACCCAGTACTTC,CASSYGTPETQYF
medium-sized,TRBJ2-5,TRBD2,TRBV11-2,TGTGCCAGCAGCCCGGGACTAGCGGACTTAGAGACCCAGTACTTC,CASSPGLADLETQYF
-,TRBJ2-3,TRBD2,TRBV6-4,TGTGCCAGCAGTGACTCGACTAGCGGGCCAGATACGCAGTATTTT,CASSDSTSGPDTQYF
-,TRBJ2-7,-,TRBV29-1,TGCAGCGGAGCGGGACAAGATTACGAGCAGTACTTC,CSGAGQDYEQYF
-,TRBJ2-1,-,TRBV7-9,TGTGCCAGCAGCACAATCTGGACTGACTACAATGAGCAGTTCTTC,CASSTIWTDYNEQFF
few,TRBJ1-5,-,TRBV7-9,TGTGCCAGCAGCTCCACTCGAGATGGGGGGGATGATCAGCCCCAGCATTTT,CASSSTRDGGDDQPQHF
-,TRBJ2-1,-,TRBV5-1,TGCGCCAGCAGCTTCGGAGGTCAGCAGTTCTTC,CASSFGGQQFF
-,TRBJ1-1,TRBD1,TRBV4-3,TGCGCCAGCAGCCAGGTTAGACAGGGGTACACTGAAGCTTTCTTT,CASSQVRQGYTEAFF
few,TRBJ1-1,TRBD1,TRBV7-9,TGTGCCAGCAGTTACCTTGGACAGGGGTTGAACACTGAAGCTTTCTTT,CASSYLGQGLNTEAFF
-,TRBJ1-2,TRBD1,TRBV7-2,TGTGCCAGCAGCCCCGGGACAGACTATGGCTACACCTTC,CASSPGTDYGYTF
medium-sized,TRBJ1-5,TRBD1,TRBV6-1,TGTGCCAGCAGTGAGGGGCAGGGGGGCGGTCAGCCCCAGCATTTT,CASSEGQGGGQPQHF
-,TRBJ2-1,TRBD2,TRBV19,TGTGCCAGTAGTATAATGCTCCCCAATCTAGCGGCCTACAATGAGCAGTTCTTC,CASSIMLPNLAAYNEQFF
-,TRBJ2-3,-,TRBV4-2,TGTGCCAGCAGCCAAGGTCCCGGGACAACTTCCACAGATACGCAGTATTTT,CASSQGPGTTSTDTQYF
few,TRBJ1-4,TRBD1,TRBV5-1,TGCGCCAGCAGCTTGCGGACAGGGGAGGGAAAACTGTTTTTT,CASSLRTGEGKLFF
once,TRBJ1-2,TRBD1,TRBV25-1,TGTGCCAGCAGTTACTTGACAGGGGGCGCCTATGGCTACACCTTC,CASSYLTGGAYGYTF
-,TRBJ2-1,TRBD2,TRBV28,TGTGCCAGCAGTCCGTTGACTAGCGGTTACAATGAGCAGTTCTTC,CASSPLTSGYNEQFF
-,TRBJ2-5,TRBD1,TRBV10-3,TGTGCCATCAGTGGACCCGGGACAGGGGGGTTGGCAGGGGAGACCCAGTACTTC,CAISGPGTGGLAGETQYF
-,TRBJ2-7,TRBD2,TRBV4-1,TGCGCCAGCAGCTACCAGCGGGAGGTTAACTACGAGCAGTACTTC,CASSYQREVNYEQYF
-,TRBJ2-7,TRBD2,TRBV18,TGTGCCAGCTCACCCCTAAGCGGGAGGGCTTCCTACGAGCAGTACTTC,CASSPLSGRASYEQYF
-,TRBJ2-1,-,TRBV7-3,TGTGCCAGCAGCCCAGACAACTCCAATGAGCAGTTCTTC,CASSPDNSNEQFF
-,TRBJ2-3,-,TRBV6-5,TGTGCCAGCAGTGGCGGCTCGAGCACAGATACGCAGTATTTT,CASSGGSSTDTQYF
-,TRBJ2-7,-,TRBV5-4,TGTGCCAGCAGCTTGGGTCGGGGTCTCGGGAATGAGCAGTACTTC,CASSLGRGLGNEQYF
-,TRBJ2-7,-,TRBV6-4,TGTGCCAGCAGTGACCCTGCCGGGACACTATTCCACGAGCAGTACTTC,CASSDPAGTLFHEQYF
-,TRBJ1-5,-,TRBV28,TGTGCCAGCAGTTTATACCCGGGGAGGACCCCAAACCTCCCTAAGACCACCCTAAATCAGCCCCAGCATTTT,CASSLYPGRTPNLPKTTLNQPQHF
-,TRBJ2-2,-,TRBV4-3,TGCGCCAGCAGCCAAGACGTACAGGGAAATGCCGGGGAGCTGTTTTTT,CASSQDVQGNAGELFF
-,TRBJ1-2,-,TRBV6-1,TGTGCCAGCAGTGAAGCGACAGGACCGCGATATGGCTACACCTTC,CASSEATGPRYGYTF
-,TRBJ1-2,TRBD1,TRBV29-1,TGCAGCGCCCTAGGACAGGGGGTAGCTGGCTACACCTTC,CSALGQGVAGYTF
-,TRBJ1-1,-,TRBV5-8,TGTGCCAGCAGCTCGGACAGATTGAACACTGAAGCTTTCTTT,CASSSDRLNTEAFF
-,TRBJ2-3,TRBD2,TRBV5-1,TGCGCCAGCAGCTTGGGGACTAGCGGCCAAACAGATACGCAGTATTTT,CASSLGTSGQTDTQYF
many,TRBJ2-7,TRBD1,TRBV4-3,TGCGCCAGCAGCCAAGAGGTCGGGACAGGGTCCTACGAGCAGTACTTC,CASSQEVGTGSYEQYF
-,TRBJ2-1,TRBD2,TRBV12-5,TGTGCTAGTGGTCCGGTACCGGGACTAGCGGCCCGAGGAACCTACAATGAGCAGTTCTTC,CASGPVPGLAARGTYNEQFF
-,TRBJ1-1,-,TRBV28,TGTGCCAGCACTACTAGAGGGTATAGGACTGAAGCTTTCTTT,CASTTRGYRTEAFF